This T cell receptor beta chain was obtained from a study of identifying expanded T cells in peripheral blood. Produced via immunoSEQ multiplex PCR; TCRdb's table is partial and in-frame only. The data hold some 93,000 clones, with around nine tenths observed a single time. The CDR3 totals 13 residues. CDR1 and CDR2 from the germline V gene are LNHDA and SQIVND (reference sequence). Trimming left V 6 bases short and J 2 bases short, with 8 bases between. The chain uses TRBV19 and TRBJ1-5, with D maybe TRBD1 (6 bases). The sequencing sample was made of blood. The clonotype comes from a person between 18 and 70 years old in good health. Written as DNA, the CDR3 is TGTGCCAGTAGGTACAGGGGCAATCAGCCCCAGCATTTT. Translating gives CASRYRGNQPQHF.